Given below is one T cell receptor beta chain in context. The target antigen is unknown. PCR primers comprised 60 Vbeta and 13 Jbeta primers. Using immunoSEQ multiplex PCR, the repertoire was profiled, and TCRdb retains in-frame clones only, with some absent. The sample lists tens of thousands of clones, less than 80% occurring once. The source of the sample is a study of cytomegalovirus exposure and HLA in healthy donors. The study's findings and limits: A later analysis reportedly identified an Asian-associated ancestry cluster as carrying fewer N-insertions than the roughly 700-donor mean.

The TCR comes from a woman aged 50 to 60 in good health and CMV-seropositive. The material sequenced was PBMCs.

CDR3 amino acids: CASSLGTGVYEQYF. CDR3 DNA: TGCGCCAGCAGCCTAGGGACAGGGGTCTACGAGCAGTACTTC. The chain carries TRBV5-1 and TRBJ2-7; 10 bases are a match to TRBD1. Unmatched junction bases numbered 4, after V lost 4 bases and J lost 3 bases. The CDR3 runs to 14 residues. Looked up from germline, CDR1 is SGHRS and CDR2 is YFSETQ.